Sequencing of this T cell receptor beta chain was carried out in a study of cytomegalovirus exposure and HLA in healthy donors. With regard to this clone: Its antigen is unknown.

Overall study findings and caveats: One later analysis reportedly identified an Asian-associated ancestry cluster that showed fewer N-insertions than the roughly 670-donor mean.

This PCR relied on a set of 60 Vbeta primers and 13 Jbeta primers. Some clones are missing from TCRdb's copy, which holds only in-frame ones; the method was immunoSEQ multiplex PCR. The table lists 85,000 to 90,000 clones. The CDR3 is 13 residues long. Trimming cost V 4 bases and J 3 bases, with 7 bases left between them. Germline-derived CDR1 and CDR2 are ENHRY and SYGVKD. The chain has TRBV10-3 and TRBJ1-3; possible D gene TRBD1, 5 bases. The sequence derives from a man between 45 and 60 years old in good health and CMV-seropositive. Sequenced sample: PBMCs. In DNA form, the CDR3 reads TGTGCCATCAGTGCCAGGGATGGAAACACCATATATTTT. This sequence encodes CAISARDGNTIYF.